Given below is one T cell receptor beta chain in context. With V trimmed by 4 bases and J by 7 bases, 9 bases remained unmatched. Germline assignment: CDR1 SGHTA and CDR2 FQGNSA. This CDR3 is built from 14 residues. Measured with immunoSEQ multiplex PCR; TCRdb has only the in-frame clones, and not every one. The repertoire holds 130,000 to 150,000 clones, with about four fifths as singletons. This record belongs to a study of blood T cell repertoires in COVID-19. Specimen: PBMCs or T cells enriched from blood (not recorded which). The source of this sequence is a man aged 45-60 years who had recovered from COVID-19. This sequence joins TRBV7-2 and TRBJ1-1; 7 bases agree with TRBD1. This CDR3 is CASSYNDRAGEAFF. Written as DNA, the CDR3 is TGTGCCAGCAGCTATAACGACAGGGCCGGTGAAGCTTTCTTT.